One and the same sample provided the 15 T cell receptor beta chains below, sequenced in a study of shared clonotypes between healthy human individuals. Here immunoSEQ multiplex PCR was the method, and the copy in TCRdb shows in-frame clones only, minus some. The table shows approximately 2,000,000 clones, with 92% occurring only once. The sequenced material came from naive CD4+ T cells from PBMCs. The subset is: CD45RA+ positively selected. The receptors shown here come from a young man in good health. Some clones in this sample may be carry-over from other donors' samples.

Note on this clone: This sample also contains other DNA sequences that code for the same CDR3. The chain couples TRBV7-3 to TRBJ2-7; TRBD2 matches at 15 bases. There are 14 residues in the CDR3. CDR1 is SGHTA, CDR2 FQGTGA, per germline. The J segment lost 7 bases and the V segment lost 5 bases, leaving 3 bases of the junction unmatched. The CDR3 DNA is TGTGCCAGCAGCCCCGGGACTAGCGGGGGGGAGCAGTACTTC. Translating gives CASSPGTSGGEQYF.

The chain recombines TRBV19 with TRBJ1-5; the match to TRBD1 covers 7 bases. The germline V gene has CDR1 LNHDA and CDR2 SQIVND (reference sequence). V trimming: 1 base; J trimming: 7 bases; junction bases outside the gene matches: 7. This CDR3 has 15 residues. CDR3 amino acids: CASSIGMVRGQPQHF. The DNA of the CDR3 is TGTGCCAGTAGTATAGGTATGGTCAGGGGGCAGCCCCAGCATTTT. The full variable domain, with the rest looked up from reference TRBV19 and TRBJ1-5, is DGGITQSPKYLFRKEGQNVTLSCEQNLNHDAMYWYRQDPGQGLRLIYYSQIVNDFQKGDIAEGYSVSREKKESFPLTVTSAQKNPTAFYLCASSIGMVRGQPQHFGDGTRLSIL.

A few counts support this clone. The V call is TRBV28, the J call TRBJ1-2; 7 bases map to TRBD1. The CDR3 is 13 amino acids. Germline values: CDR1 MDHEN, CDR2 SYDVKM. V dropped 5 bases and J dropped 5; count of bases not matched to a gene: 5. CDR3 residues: CASSPRTGYGYTF. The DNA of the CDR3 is TGTGCCAGCAGTCCTCGGACAGGATATGGCTACACCTTC.

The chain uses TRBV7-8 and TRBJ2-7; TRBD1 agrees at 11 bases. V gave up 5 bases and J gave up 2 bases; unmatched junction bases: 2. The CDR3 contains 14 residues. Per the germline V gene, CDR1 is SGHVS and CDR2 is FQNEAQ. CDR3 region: CASSRDRGAYEQYF. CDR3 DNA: TGTGCCAGCAGCAGGGACAGGGGGGCCTACGAGCAGTACTTC. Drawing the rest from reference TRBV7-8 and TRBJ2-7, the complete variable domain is GAGVSQSPRYKVAKRGQDVALRCDPISGHVSLFWYQQALGQGPEFLTYFQNEAQLDKSGLPSDRFFAERPEGSVSTLKIQRTQQEDSAVYLCASSRDRGAYEQYFGPGTRLTVT.

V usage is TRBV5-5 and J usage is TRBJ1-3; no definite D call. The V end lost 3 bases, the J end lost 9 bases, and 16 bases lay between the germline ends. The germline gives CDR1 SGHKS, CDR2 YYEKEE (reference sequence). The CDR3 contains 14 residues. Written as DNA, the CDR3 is TGTGCCAGCAGCTCACAAGGACCGTCGGGCACCATATATTTT. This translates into CASSSQGPSGTIYF.

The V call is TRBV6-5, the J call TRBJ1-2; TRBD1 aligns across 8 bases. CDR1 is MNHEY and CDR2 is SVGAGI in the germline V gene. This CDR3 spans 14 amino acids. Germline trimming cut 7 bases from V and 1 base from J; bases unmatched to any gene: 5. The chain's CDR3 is CASTPGGFNYGYTF. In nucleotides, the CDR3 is TGTGCCAGCACTCCAGGGGGCTTTAACTATGGCTACACCTTC.

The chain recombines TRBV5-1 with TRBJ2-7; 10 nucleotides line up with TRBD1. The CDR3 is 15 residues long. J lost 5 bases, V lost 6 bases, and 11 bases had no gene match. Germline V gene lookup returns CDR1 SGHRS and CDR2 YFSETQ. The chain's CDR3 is CASNDMGQGNDEQYF. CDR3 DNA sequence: TGCGCCAGCAACGATATGGGACAGGGGAACGACGAGCAGTACTTC.

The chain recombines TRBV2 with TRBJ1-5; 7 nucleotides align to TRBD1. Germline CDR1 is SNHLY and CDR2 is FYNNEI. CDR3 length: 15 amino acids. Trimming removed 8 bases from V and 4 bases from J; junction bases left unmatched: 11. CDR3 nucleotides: TGTGCCAGCGGCGGCGTCAGACAGGGTAATCAGCCCCAGCATTTT. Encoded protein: CASGGVRQGNQPQHF.

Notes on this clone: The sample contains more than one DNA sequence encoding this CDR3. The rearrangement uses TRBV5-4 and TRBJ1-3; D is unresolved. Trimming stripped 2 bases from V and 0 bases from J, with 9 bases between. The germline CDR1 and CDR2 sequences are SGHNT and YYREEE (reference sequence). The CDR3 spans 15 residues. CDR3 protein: CASSLGGGSGNTIYF. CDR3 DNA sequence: TGTGCCAGCAGCTTAGGAGGAGGCTCTGGAAACACCATATATTTT.

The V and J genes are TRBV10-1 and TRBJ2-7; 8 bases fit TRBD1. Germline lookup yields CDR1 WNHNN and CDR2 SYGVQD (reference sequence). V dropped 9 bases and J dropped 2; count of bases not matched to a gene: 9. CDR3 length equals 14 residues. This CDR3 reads CASSRRTGPYEQYF. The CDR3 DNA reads TGCGCCAGTTCCCGTCGGACAGGGCCCTACGAGCAGTACTTC.

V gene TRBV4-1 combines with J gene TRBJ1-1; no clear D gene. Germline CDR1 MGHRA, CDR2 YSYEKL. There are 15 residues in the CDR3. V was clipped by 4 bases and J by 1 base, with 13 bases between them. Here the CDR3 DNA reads TGCGCCAGCAGCCCGTTCTCGGACGGGAACACTGAAGCTTTCTTT. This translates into CASSPFSDGNTEAFF.

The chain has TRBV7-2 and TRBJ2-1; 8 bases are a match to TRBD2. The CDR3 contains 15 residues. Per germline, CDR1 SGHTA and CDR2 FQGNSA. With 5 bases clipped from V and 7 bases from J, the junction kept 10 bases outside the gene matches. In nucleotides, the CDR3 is TGTGCCAGCAGCCCCCTGAGCGGGAGTCCTAATGAGCAGTTCTTC. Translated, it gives CASSPLSGSPNEQFF.

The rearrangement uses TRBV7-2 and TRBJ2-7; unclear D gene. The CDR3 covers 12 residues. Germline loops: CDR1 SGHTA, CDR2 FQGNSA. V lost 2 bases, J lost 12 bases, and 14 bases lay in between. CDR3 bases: TGTGCCAGCAGCTTAATTTTTCAAAGTGTGTACTTC. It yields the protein CASSLIFQSVYF.

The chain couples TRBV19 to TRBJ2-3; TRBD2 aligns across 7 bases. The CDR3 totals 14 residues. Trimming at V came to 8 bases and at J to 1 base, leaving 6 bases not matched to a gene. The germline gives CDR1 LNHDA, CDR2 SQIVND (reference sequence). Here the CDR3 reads CASQGAGGTDTQYF. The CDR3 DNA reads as TGTGCCAGTCAAGGTGCGGGGGGCACAGATACGCAGTATTTT.

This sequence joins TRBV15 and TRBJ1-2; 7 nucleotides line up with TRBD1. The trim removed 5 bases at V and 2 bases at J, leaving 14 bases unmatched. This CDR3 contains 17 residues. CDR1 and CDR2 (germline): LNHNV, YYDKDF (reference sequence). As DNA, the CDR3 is TGTGCCACCAGCGCTGAAACGTGGGGGACAGCAAACTATGGCTACACCTTC. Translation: CATSAETWGTANYGYTF.